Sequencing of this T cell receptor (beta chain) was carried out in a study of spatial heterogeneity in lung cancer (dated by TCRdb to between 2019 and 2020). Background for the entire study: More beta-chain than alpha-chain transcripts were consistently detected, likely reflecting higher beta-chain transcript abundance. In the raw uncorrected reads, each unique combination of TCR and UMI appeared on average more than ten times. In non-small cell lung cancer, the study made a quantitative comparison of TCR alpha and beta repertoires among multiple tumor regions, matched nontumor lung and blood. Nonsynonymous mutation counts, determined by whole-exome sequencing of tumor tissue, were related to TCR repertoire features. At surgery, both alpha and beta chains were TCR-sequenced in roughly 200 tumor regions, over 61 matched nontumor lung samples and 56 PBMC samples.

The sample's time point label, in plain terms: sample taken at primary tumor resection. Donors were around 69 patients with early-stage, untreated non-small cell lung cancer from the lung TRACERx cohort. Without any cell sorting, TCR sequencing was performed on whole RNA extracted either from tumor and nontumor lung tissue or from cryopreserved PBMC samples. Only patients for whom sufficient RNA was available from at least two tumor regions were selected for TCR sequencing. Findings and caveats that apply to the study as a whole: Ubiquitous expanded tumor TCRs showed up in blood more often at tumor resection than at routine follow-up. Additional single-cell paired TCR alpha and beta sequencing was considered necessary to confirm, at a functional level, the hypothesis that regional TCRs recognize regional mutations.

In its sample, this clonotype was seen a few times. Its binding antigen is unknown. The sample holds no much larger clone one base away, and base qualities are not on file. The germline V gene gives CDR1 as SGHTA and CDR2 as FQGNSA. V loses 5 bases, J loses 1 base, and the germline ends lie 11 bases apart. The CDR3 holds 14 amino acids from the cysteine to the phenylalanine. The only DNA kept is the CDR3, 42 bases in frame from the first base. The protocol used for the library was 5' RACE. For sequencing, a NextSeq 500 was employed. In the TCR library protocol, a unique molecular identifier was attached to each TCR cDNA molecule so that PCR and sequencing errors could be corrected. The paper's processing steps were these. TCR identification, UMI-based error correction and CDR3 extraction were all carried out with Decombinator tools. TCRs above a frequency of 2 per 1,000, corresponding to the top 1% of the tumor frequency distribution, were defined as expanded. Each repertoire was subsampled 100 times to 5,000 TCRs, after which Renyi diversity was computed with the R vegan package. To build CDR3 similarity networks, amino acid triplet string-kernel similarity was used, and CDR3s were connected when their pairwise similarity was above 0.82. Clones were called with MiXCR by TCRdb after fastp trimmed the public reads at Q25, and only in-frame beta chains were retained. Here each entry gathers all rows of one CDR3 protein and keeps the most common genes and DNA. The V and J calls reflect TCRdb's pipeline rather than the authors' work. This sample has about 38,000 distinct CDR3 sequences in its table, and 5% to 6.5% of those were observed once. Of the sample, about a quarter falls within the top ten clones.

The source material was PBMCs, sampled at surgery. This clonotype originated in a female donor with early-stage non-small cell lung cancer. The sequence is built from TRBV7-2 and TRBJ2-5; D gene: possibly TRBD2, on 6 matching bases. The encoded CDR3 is CASSPGTSQETQYF. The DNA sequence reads TGTGCCAGCAGCCCCGGGACTTCCCAAGAGACCCAGTACTTC.